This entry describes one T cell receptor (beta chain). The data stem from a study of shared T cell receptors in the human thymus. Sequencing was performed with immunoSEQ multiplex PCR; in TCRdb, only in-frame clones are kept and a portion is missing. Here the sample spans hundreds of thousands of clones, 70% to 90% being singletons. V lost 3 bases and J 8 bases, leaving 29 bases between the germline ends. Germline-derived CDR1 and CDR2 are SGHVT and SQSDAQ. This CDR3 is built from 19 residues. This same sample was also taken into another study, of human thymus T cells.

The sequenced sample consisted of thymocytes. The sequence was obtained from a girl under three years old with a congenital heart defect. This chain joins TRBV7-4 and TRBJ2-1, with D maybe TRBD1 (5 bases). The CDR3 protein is CASSFLQRPDSPRIDEQFF. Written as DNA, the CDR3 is TGTGCCAGCAGCTTTCTTCAAAGACCCGACAGCCCGCGTATCGATGAGCAGTTCTTC.